This section outlines one T cell receptor (beta chain) sequence together with its context. The antigen is unknown. Time point: pretreatment peripheral blood. The sample originates from a study of PD-L1 blockade in urothelial cancer. Overall study context: Bladder-origin urothelial cancer in males described about 90% of the 29 patients. Blood gave a median approximately 140,000 T cells. Study-wide points: Improved survival was predicted by pretreatment blood TCR clonality below the median.

Profiled with immunoSEQ multiplex PCR; TCRdb holds only in-frame clones, not every one. The sample yields tens of thousands of clones, 65% to 85% seen once. This CDR3 is 13 amino acids long. Germline loops: CDR1 GTSNPN, CDR2 SVGIG (reference sequence). Trimming removed 0 bases at V and 5 bases at J, with 8 bases between. The chain recombines TRBV30 with TRBJ2-1, with a possible D match to TRBD1 (5 bases). The source of this sequence is a woman in her 70s with urothelial cancer. This material consisted of PBMCs, taken around atezolizumab (anti-PD-L1) treatment. In nucleotides, the CDR3 is TGTGCCTGGAGTGTAAACAGGAACAATGAGCAGTTCTTC. It encodes CAWSVNRNNEQFF.